This T cell receptor beta chain emerged from a study of T cell responses to AZD1222 COVID-19 vaccine. The assay was immunoSEQ multiplex PCR, and TCRdb's table has in-frame clones only and misses some. The data hold about 150,000 clones, with roughly nine tenths observed a single time. The germline V gene encodes CDR1 SGHKS and CDR2 YYEKEE (reference sequence). This CDR3 is built from 14 residues. V dropped 4 bases and J dropped 2 bases, with 10 bases sitting between them. Source: peripheral blood, taken 28 days after the second AZD1222 dose. This receptor was identified in an adult who received the AZD1222 COVID-19 vaccine. The genes are TRBV5-5 and TRBJ2-4; D possibly corresponds to TRBD1 (5 bases). The CDR3 region is CASSTGGTKNIQYF. DNA for the CDR3: TGTGCCAGCAGCACAGGTGGGACCAAAAACATTCAGTACTTC.